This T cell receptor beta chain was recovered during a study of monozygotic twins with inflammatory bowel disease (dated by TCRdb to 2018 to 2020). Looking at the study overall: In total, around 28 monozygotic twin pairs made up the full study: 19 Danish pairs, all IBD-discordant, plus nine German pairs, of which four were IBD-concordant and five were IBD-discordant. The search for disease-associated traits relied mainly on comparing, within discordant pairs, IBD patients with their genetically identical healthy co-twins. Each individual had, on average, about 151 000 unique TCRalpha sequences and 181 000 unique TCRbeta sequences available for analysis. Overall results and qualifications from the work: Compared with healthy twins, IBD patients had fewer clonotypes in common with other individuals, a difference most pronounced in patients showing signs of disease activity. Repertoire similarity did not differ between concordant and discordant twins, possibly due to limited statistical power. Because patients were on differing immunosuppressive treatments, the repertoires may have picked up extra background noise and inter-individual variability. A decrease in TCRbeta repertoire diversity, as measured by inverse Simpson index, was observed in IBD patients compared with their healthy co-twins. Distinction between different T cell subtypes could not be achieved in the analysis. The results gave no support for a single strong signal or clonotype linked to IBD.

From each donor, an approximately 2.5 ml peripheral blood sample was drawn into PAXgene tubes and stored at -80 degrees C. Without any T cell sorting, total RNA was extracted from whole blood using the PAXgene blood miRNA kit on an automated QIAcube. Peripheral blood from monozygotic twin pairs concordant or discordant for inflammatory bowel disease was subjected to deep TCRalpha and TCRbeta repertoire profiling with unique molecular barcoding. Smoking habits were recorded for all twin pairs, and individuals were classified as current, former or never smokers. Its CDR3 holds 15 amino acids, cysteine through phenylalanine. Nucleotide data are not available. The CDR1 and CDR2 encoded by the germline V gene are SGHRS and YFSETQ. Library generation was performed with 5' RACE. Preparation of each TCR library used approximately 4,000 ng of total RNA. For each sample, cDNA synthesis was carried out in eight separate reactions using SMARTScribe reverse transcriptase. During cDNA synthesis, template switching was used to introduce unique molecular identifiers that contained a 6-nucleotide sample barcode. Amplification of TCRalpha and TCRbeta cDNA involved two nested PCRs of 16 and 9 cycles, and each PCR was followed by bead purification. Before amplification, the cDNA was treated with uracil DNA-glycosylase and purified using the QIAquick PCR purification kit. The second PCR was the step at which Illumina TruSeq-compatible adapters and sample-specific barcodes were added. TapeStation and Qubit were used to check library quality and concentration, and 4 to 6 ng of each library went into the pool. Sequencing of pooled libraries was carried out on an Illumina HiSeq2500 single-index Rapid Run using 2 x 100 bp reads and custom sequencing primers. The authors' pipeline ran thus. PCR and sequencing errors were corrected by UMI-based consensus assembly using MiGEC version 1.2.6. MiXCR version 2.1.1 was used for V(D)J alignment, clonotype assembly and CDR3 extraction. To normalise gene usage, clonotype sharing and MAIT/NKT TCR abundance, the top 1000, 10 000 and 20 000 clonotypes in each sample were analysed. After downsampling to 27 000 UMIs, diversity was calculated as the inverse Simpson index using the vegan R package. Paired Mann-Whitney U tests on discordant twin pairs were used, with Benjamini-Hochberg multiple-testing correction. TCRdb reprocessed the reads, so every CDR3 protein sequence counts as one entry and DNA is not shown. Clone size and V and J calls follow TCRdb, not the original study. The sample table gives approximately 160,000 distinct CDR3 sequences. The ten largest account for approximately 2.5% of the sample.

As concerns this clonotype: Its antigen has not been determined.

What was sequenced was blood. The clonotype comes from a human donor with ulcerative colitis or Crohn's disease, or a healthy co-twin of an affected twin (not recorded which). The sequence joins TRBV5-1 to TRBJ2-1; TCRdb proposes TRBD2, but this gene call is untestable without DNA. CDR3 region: CASSLVAGGPNEQFF.